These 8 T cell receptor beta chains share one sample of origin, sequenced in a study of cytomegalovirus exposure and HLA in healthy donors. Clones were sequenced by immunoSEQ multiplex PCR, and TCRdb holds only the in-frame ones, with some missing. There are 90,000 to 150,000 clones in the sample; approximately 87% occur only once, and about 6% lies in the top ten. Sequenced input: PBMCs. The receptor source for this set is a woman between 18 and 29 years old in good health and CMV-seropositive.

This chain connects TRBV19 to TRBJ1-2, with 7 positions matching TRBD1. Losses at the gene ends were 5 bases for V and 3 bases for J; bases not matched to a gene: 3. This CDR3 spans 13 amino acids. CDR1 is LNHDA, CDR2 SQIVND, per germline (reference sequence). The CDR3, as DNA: TGTGCCAGTAGTCCTGGGACAGACTATGGCTACACCTTC. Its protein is CASSPGTDYGYTF.

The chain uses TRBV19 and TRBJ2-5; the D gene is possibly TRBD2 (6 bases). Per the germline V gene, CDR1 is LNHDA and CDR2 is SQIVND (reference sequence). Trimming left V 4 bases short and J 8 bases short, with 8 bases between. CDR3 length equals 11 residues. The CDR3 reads CASSNGRTQYF. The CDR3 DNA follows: TGTGCCAGTAGTAACGGGAGAACCCAGTACTTC.

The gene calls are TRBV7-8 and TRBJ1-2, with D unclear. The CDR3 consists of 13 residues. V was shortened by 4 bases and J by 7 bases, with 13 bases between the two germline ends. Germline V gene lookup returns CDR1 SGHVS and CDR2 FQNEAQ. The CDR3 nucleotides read TGTGCCAGCAGCTCGGGGTCGGTTGGTGGCTACACCTTC. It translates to CASSSGSVGGYTF.

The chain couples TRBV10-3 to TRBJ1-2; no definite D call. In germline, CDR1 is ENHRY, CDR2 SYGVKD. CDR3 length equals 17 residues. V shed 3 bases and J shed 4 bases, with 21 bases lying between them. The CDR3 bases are TGTGCCATCAGTGATTCGGGGAGGGAGCAGGATACCTATGGCTACACCTTC. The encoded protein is CAISDSGREQDTYGYTF.

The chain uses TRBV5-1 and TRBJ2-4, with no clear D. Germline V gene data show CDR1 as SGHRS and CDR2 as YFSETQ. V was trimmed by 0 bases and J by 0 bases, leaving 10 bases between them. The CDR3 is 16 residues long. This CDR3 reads CASSLDTAVAKNIQYF. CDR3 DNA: TGCGCCAGCAGCTTGGACACGGCGGTAGCCAAAAACATTCAGTACTTC.

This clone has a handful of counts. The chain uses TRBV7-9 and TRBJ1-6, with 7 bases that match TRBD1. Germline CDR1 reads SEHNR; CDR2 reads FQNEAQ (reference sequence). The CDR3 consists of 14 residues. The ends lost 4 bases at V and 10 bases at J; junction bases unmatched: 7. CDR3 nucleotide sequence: TGTGCCAGCAGCTCCCGACAGGGTTTCTCACCCCTCCACTTT. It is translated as CASSSRQGFSPLHF.

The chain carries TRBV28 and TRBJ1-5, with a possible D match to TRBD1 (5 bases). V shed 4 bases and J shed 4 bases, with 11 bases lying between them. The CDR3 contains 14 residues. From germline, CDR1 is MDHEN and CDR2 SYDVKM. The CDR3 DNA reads TGTGCCAGCAGTTCCGGGGGTACGAATCAGCCCCAGCATTTT. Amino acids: CASSSGGTNQPQHF.

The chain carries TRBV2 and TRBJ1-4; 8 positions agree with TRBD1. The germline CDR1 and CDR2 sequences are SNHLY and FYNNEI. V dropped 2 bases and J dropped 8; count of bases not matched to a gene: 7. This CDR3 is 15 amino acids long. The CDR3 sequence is CASSEYQGAREKLFF. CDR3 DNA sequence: TGTGCCAGCAGTGAATATCAGGGGGCGCGGGAAAAACTGTTTTTT.